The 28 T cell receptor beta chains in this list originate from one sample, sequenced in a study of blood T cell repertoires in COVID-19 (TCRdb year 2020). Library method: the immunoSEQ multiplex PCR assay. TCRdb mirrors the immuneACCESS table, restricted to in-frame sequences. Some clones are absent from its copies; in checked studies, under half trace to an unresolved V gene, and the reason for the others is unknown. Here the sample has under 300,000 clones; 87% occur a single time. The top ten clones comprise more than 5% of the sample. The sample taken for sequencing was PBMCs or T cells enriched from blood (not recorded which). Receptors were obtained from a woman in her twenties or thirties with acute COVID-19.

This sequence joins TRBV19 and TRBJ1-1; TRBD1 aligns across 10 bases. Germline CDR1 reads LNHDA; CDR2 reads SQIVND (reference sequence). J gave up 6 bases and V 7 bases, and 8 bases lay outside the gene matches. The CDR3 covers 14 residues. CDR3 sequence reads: CASIATGGGSEAFF. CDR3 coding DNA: TGTGCCAGTATCGCGACAGGGGGCGGCTCTGAAGCTTTCTTT.

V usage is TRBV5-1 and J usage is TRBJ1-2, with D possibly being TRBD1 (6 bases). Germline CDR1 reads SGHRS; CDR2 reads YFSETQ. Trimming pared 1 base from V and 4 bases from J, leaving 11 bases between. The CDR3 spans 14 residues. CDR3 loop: CASSLLRGGYGYTF. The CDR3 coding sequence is TGCGCCAGCAGCTTGCTAAGGGGGGGCTATGGCTACACCTTC.

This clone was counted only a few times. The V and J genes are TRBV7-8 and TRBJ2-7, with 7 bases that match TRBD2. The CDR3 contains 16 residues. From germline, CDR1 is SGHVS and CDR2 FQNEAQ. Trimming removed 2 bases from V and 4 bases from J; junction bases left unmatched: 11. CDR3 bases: TGTGCCAGCAGCTTAAAGGCGGGAGCCACGCGGTACGAGCAGTACTTC. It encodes CASSLKAGATRYEQYF.

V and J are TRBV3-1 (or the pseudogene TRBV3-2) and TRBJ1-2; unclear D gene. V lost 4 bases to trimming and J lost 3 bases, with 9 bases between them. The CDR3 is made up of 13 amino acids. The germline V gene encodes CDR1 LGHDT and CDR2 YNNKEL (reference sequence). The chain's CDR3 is CASSPGEDYGYTF. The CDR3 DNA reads TGTGCCAGCAGCCCCGGGGAGGACTATGGCTACACCTTC.

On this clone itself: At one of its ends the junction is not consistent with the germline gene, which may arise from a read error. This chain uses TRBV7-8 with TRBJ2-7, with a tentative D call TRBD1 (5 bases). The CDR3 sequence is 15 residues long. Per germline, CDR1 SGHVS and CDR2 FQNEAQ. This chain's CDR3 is CASSVSPSGSSEQYF. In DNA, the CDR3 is TGTGCCAGCAGCGTATCACCATCAGGGTCCTCCGAGCAGTACTTC. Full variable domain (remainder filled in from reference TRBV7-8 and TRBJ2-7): GAGVSQSPRYKVAKRGQDVALRCDPISGHVSLFWYQQALGQGPEFLTYFQNEAQLDKSGLPSDRFFAERPEGSVSTLKIQRTQQEDSAVYLCASSVSPSGSSEQYFGPGTRLTVT.

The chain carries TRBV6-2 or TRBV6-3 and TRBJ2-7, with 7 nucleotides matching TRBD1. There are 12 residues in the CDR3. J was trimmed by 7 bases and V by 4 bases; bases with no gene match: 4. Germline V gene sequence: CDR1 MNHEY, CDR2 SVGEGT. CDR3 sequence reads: CASSLQGREQYF. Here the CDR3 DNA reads TGTGCCAGCAGTTTACAGGGGCGGGAGCAGTACTTC.

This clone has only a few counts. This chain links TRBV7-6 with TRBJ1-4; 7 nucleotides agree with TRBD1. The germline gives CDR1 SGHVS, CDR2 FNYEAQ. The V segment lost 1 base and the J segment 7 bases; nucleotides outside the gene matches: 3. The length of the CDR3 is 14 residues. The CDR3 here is CASSLGQGGEKLFF. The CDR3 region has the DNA TGTGCCAGCAGCTTAGGACAGGGTGGTGAAAAACTGTTTTTT.

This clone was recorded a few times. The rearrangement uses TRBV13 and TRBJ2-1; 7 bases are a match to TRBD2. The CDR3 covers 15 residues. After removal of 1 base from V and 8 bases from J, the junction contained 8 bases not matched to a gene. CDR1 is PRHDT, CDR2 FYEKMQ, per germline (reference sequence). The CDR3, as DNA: TGTGCCAGCAGCTTAGAGTCGCGGGGGTGGTATGAGCAGTTCTTC. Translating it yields CASSLESRGWYEQFF.

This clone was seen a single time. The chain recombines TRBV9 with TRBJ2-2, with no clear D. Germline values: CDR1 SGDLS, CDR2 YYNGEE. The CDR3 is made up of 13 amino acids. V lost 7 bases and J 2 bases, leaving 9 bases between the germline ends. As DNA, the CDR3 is TGTGCCAGCGGGCCAAAAAACACCGGGGAGCTGTTTTTT. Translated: CASGPKNTGELFF.

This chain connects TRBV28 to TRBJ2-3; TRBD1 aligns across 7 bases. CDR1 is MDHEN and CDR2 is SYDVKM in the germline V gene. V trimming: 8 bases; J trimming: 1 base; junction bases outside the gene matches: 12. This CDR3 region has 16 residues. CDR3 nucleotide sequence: TGTGCCAGCCGCGTTCTGGACAGGACGGGCACAGATACGCAGTATTTT. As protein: CASRVLDRTGTDTQYF.

CDR3 protein: CASSYSAWRGEQYF. CDR3 nucleotide sequence: TGTGCCAGCAGTTACTCGGCCTGGCGGGGGGAGCAGTACTTC. The V and J genes are TRBV6-5 and TRBJ2-7; TRBD2 matches at 7 bases. The CDR3 extends over 14 amino acids. Germline assignment: CDR1 MNHEY and CDR2 SVGAGI. The V and J ends lost 0 bases and 7 bases, in that order; junction bases with no gene match: 6.

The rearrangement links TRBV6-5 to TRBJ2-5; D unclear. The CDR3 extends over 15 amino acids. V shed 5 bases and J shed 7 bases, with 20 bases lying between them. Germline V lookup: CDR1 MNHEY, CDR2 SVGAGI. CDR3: CASSRSAQTSGTQYF. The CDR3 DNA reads TGTGCCAGCAGTAGATCCGCCCAAACCTCAGGGACCCAGTACTTC.

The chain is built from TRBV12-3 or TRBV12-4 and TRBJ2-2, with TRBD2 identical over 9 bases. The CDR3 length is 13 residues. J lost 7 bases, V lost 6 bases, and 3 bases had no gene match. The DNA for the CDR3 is TGTGCCAGCAGACTTAGCGGGAGCGGGGAGCTGTTTTTT. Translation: CASRLSGSGELFF.

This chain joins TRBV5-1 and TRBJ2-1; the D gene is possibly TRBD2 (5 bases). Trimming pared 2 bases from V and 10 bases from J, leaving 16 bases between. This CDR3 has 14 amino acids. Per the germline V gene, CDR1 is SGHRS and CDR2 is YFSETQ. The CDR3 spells CASSFPGSVPEQFF. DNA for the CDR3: TGCGCCAGCAGCTTCCCTGGGAGTGTACCCGAGCAGTTCTTC.

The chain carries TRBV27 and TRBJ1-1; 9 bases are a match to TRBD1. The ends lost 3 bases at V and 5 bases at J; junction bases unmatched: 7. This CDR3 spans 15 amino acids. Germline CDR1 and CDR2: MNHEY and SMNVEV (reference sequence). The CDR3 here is CASSFWDRVDTEAFF. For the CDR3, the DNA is TGTGCCAGCAGTTTTTGGGACAGGGTCGATACTGAAGCTTTCTTT.

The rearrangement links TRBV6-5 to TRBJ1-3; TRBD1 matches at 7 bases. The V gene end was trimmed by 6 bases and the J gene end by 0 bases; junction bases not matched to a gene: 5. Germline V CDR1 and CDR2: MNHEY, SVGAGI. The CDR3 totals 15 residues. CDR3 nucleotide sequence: TGTGCCAGCAGGGACGGGACAGCCTCTGGAAACACCATATATTTT. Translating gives CASRDGTASGNTIYF.

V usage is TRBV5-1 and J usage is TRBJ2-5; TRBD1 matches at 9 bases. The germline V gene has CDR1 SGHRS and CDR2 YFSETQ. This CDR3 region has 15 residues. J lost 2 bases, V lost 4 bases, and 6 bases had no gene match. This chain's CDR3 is CASSGGTGMQETQYF. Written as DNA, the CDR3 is TGCGCCAGCAGCGGGGGGACAGGGATGCAAGAGACCCAGTACTTC.

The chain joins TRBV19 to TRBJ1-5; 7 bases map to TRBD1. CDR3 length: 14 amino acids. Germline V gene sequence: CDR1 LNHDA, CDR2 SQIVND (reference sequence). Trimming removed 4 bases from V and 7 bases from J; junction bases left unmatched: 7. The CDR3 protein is CASSRLQGTQPQHF. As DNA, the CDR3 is TGTGCCAGTAGTAGACTACAGGGGACACAGCCCCAGCATTTT.

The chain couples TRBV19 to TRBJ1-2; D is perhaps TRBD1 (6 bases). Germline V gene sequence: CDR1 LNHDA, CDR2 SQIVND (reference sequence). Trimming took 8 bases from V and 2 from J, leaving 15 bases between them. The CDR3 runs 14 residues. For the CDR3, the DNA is TGTGCCAGTGGCAATTACGGGACAAACTATGGCTACACCTTC. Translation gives CASGNYGTNYGYTF.

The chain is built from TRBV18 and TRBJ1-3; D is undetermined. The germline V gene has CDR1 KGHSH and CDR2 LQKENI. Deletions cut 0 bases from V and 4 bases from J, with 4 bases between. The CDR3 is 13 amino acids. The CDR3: CASSPPVGNTIYF. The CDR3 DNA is TGTGCCAGCTCACCACCTGTAGGAAACACCATATATTTT.

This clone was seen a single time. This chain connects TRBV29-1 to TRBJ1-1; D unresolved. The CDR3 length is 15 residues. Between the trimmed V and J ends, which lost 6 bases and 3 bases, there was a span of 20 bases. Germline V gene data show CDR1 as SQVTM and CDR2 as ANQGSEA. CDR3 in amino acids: CSVAPRVARDTEAFF. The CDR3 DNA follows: TGCAGCGTCGCCCCTAGGGTGGCGAGGGACACTGAAGCTTTCTTT.

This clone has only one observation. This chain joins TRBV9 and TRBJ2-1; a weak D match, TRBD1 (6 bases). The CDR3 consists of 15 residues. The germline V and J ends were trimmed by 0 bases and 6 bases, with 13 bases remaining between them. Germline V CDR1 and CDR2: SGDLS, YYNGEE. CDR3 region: CASSVGYRESNEQFF. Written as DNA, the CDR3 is TGTGCCAGCAGCGTAGGCTACAGGGAGAGCAATGAGCAGTTCTTC.

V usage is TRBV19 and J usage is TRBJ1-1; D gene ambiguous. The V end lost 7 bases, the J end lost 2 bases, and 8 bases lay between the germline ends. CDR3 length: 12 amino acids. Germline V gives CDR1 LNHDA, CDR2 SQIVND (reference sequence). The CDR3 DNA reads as TGTGCCAGTAATTACAGAAACACTGAAGCTTTCTTT. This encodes CASNYRNTEAFF.

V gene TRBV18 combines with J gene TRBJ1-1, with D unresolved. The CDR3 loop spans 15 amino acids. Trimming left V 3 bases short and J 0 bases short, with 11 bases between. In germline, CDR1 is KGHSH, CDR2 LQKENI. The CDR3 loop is CASSPSQAMNTEAFF. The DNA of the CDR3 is TGTGCCAGCTCACCTTCCCAGGCCATGAACACTGAAGCTTTCTTT.

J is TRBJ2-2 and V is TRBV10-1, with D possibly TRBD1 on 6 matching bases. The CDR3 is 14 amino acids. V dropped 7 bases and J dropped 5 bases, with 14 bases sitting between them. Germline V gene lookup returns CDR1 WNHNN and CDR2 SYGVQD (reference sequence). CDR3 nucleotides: TGCGCCAGCAAATCGGGACAAGGTACCGGGGAGCTGTTTTTT. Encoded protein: CASKSGQGTGELFF.

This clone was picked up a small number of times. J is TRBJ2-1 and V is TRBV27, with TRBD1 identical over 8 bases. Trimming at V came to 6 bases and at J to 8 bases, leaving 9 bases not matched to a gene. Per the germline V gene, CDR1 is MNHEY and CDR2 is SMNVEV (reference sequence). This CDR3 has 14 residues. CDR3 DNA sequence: TGTGCCAGCAGCCAGACAGGGGAGTTGGATGAGCAGTTCTTC. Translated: CASSQTGELDEQFF.

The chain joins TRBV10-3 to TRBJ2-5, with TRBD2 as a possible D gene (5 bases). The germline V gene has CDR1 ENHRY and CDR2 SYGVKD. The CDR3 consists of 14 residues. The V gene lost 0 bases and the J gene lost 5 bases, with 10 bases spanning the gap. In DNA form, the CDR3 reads TGTGCCATCAGTGAGTCGATGGGCGGGGAGACCCAGTACTTC. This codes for CAISESMGGETQYF.

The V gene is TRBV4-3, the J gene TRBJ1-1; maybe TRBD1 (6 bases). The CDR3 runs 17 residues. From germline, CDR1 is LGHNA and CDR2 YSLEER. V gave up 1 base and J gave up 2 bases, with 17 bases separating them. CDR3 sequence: CASSQVTGPGGNTEAFF. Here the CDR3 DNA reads TGCGCCAGCAGCCAAGTAACAGGGCCGGGAGGAAACACTGAAGCTTTCTTT.